This T cell receptor beta chain was obtained from a study of shared clonotypes between healthy human individuals. Overall study: Ranging from 18 to 49 in age, donors were two women and three men. Study outcomes and limitations: Naive subsets, compared against memory subsets, generally had larger estimated richness values.

Each cell subset's genomic DNA was divided evenly among several immunoSEQ plates. The table came from immunoSEQ multiplex PCR; TCRdb's copy has only in-frame clones and leaves some out. The repertoire holds around 1.5 million clones, around 98% seen once, with 0.4% to 0.45% in the top ten. The study drew all its donors from Caucasian adults living in Nashville, Tennessee. This clone is a singleton in its sample. Its antigen is as yet unknown. Source material: naive CD4+ T cells sorted from blood. Subset in this sample: CD45RA+ positively selected. The origin of this receptor is a man aged 30-40 years in good health.

CDR3 nucleotide sequence: TGTGCCAGCAGCTTAGGGGGCGGGGGTTTACACTACGAGCAGTACTTC. This encodes CASSLGGGGLHYEQYF. The genes are TRBV7-6 and TRBJ2-7; 7 nucleotides match TRBD2. Germline values: CDR1 SGHVS, CDR2 FNYEAQ. The CDR3 sequence is 16 residues long. With V trimmed by 1 base and J by 3 bases, 9 bases remained unmatched.